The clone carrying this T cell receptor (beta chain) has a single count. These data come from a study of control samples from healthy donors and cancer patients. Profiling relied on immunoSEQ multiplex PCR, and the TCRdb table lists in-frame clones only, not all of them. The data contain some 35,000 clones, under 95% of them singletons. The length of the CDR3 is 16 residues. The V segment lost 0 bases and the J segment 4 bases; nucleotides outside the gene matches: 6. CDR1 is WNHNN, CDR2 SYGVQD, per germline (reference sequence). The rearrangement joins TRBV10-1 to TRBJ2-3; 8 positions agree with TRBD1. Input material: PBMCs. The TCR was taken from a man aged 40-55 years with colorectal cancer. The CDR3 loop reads CASSESQGAGADTQYF. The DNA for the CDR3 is TGCGCCAGCAGTGAGTCTCAGGGGGCTGGCGCAGATACGCAGTATTTT.